This T cell receptor (beta chain) stems from a study of blood T cell repertoires in COVID-19. Study details: From the United States, Italy and Spain came samples of acute and convalescent COVID-19. PBMCs, B-cell-depleted T cells, or T cells were the source of the cDNA or gDNA that made up the material.

Only in-frame clones appear in the TCRdb table, and some are missing; sequencing was by immunoSEQ multiplex PCR. This sample has roughly 190,000 clones, with around 85% found just once. Cohort assignment relied on participant-reported clinical history. Cohort 3 donors counted as recovered after two negative PCRs, clearance, or resolved symptoms. The germline V gene encodes CDR1 SNHLY and CDR2 FYNNEI. Deletions cut 3 bases from V and 8 bases from J, with 13 bases between. CDR3 size: 14 residues. The TCR was taken from a woman under 40 who had recovered from COVID-19. The chain combines TRBV2 with TRBJ1-4; D is uncertain. Material: PBMCs or T cells enriched from blood (not recorded which). The CDR3 bases are TGTGCCAGCAGTGAGGGCACATTTCGGGAAAAACTGTTTTTT. Protein product: CASSEGTFREKLFF.